This T cell receptor beta chain was profiled in a study of T cell changes during pregnancy in multiple sclerosis. The data were produced by immunoSEQ multiplex PCR, yet TCRdb's version contains in-frame clones alone and is incomplete. The data contain around 34,000 clones, about nine tenths of them singletons. Germline V CDR1 and CDR2: SEHNR, FQNEAQ (reference sequence). V trimming: 5 bases; J trimming: 9 bases; junction bases outside the gene matches: 19. This CDR3 region has 17 residues. The receptor was derived from a female donor with multiple sclerosis, enrolled in a pregnancy study. The chain has TRBV7-9 and TRBJ2-1; 7 nucleotides line up with TRBD2. The sequences come from CD8+ T cells from peripheral blood mononuclear cells, collected in the first trimester of pregnancy. The CDR3 sequence is CASSPSGGGRDLAEQFF. CDR3 sequence (DNA): TGTGCCAGCAGCCCTAGCGGTGGCGGGAGAGATTTAGCTGAGCAGTTCTTC. Full variable domain (rest looked up from reference TRBV7-9 and TRBJ2-1): DTGVSQNPRHKITKRGQNVTFRCDPISEHNRLYWYRQTLGQGPEFLTYFQNEAQLEKSRLLSDRFSAERPKGSFSTLEIQRTEQGDSAMYLCASSPSGGGRDLAEQFFGPGTRLTVL.